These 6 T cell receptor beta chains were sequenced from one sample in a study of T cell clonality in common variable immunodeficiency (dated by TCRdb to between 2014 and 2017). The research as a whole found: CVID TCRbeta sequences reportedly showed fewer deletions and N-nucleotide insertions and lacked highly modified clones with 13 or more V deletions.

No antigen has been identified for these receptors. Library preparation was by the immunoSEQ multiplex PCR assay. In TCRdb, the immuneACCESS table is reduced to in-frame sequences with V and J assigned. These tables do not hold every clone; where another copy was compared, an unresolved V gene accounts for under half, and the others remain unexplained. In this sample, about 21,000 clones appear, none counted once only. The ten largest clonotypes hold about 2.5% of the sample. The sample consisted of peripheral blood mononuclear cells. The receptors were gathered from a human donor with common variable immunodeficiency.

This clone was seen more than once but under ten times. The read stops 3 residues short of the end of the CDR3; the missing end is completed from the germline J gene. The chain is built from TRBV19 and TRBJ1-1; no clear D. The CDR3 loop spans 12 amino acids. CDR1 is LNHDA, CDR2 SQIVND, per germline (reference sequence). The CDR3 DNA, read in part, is TGTGCCAGTAGTATCTCCCGCGCCGAA. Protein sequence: CASSISRAE. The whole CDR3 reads CASSISRAEAFF.

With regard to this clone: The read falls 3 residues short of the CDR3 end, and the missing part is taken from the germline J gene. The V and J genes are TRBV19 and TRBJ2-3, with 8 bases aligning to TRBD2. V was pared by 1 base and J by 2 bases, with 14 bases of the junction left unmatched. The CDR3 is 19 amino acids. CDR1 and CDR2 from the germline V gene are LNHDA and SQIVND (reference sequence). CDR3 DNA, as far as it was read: TGTGCCAGTAGTATAGGAGCCTTCGGCGGGGGGCCCTACACAGATACG. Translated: CASSIGAFGGGPYTDT. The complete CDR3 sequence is CASSIGAFGGGPYTDTQYF.

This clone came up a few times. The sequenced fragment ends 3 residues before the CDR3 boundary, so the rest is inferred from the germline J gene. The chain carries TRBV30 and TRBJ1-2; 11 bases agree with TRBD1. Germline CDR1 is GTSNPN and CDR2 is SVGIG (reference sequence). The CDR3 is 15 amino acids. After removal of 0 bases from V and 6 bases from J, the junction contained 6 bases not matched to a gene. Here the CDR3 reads CAWSVRTGGWNGYTF. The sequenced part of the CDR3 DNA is TGTGCCTGGAGTGTACGGACAGGGGGCTGGAATGGC.

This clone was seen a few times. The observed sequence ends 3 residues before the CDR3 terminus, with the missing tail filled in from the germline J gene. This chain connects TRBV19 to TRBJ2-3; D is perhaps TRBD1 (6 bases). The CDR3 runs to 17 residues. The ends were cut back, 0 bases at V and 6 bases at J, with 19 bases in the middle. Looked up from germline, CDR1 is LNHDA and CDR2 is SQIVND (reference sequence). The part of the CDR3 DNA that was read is TGTGCCAGTAGTATAGATCTTGGCAGTCTAAGGGGGGATACG. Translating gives CASSIDLGSLRGDT. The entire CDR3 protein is CASSIDLGSLRGDTQYF. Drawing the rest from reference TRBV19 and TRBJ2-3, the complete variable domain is DGGITQSPKYLFRKEGQNVTLSCEQNLNHDAMYWYRQDPGQGLRLIYYSQIVNDFQKGDIAEGYSVSREKKESFPLTVTSAQKNPTAFYLCASSIDLGSLRGDTQYFGPGTRLTVL.

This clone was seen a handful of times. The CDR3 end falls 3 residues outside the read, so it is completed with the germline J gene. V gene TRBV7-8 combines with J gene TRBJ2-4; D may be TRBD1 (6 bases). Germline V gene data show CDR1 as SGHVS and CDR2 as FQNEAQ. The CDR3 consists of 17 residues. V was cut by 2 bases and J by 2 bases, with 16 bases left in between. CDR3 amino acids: CASSLQGWVSTKNIQYF. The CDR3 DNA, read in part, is TGTGCCAGCAGCTTACAGGGGTGGGTCAGCACCAAAAACATT.

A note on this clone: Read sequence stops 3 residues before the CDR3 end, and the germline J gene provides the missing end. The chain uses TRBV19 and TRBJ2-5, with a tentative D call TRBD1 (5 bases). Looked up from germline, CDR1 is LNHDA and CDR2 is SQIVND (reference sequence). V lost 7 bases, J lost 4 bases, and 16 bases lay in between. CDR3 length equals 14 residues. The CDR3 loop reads CASNRAGLGETQYF. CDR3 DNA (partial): TGTGCCAGTAATAGGGCAGGGTTGGGAGAGACC. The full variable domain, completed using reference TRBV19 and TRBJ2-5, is DGGITQSPKYLFRKEGQNVTLSCEQNLNHDAMYWYRQDPGQGLRLIYYSQIVNDFQKGDIAEGYSVSREKKESFPLTVTSAQKNPTAFYLCASNRAGLGETQYFGPGTRLLVL.